The 25 T cell receptor beta chains below all came from one sample that was sequenced in a study of cytomegalovirus exposure and HLA in healthy donors. PCR primers comprised 60 Vbeta and 13 Jbeta primers. This table comes from immunoSEQ multiplex PCR, and its TCRdb copy is limited to in-frame clones, with some not included. The sample totals just over 40,000 clones. Sequencing used PBMCs. These receptors came from a man aged 25-45 years in good health and CMV-seronegative.

The rearrangement links TRBV4-1 to TRBJ2-1; 13 bases line up with TRBD2. CDR1 MGHRA and CDR2 YSYEKL come from the germline V gene. The ends lost 3 bases at V and 0 bases at J; junction bases unmatched: 8. The CDR3 has 19 residues. CDR3 loop: CASSHRLAGGSSSYNEQFF. DNA for the CDR3: TGCGCCAGCAGCCACAGACTAGCGGGAGGATCGAGCTCCTACAATGAGCAGTTCTTC.

The rearrangement links TRBV30 to TRBJ1-1; D call uncertain. The CDR3 is made up of 13 amino acids. CDR1 and CDR2 (germline): GTSNPN, SVGIG (reference sequence). The V gene lost 0 bases and the J gene lost 1 base, with 6 bases spanning the gap. CDR3 coding DNA: TGTGCCTGGAGTGTGGGCTGGAACACTGAAGCTTTCTTT. Its protein is CAWSVGWNTEAFF.

The rearrangement joins TRBV4-1 to TRBJ2-7; D remains ambiguous. Germline-derived CDR1 and CDR2 are MGHRA and YSYEKL. The ends were cut back, 0 bases at V and 4 bases at J, with 7 bases in the middle. The CDR3 runs to 13 residues. CDR3 nucleotide sequence: TGCGCCAGCAGCCAAGATCCCGTTTACGAGCAGTACTTC. It yields the protein CASSQDPVYEQYF.

CDR3 DNA: TGTGCCAGCAGCCCGGGACAGGGGGGACTAGGCATCTACGAGCAGTACTTC. It translates to CASSPGQGGLGIYEQYF. The rearrangement links TRBV5-4 to TRBJ2-5, with TRBD1 matching 11 bases. The end of the DNA aligns better with TRBJ2-7, so the J call may be wrong. Germline V gene lookup returns CDR1 SGHNT and CDR2 YYREEE (reference sequence). The CDR3 is made up of 17 amino acids.

The J gene is TRBJ1-2, the V gene TRBV19; possible D gene TRBD1, 5 bases. There are 14 residues in the CDR3. Germline CDR1 and CDR2: LNHDA and SQIVND (reference sequence). V was shortened by 3 bases and J by 4 bases, with 12 bases between the two germline ends. The CDR3 nucleotides are TGTGCCAGTAGTATCCTGGCCGGGGGCTATGGCTACACCTTC. It encodes CASSILAGGYGYTF.

V and J are TRBV7-9 and TRBJ1-5; D unclear. This CDR3 region has 14 residues. Trimming pared 6 bases from V and 11 bases from J, leaving 20 bases between. Per the germline V gene, CDR1 is SEHNR and CDR2 is FQNEAQ (reference sequence). CDR3 protein: CASSWASGPGTQHF. CDR3 bases: TGTGCCAGCAGTTGGGCTTCAGGCCCGGGGACCCAGCATTTT.

The chain employs TRBV5-1 and TRBJ2-7, with TRBD1 matching 10 bases. Germline V gene sequence: CDR1 SGHRS, CDR2 YFSETQ. Unmatched junction bases numbered 7, after V lost 1 base and J lost 3 bases. This CDR3 comprises 16 residues. This CDR3 is CASSLTGTGVVYEQYF. The CDR3 DNA follows: TGCGCCAGCAGCTTGACGGGGACAGGGGTCGTCTACGAGCAGTACTTC.

The chain employs TRBV4-1 and TRBJ1-2; D is possibly TRBD1 (5 bases). The V end lost 0 bases, the J end lost 8 bases, and 22 bases lay between the germline ends. Germline lookup yields CDR1 MGHRA and CDR2 YSYEKL. The CDR3 runs 17 residues. CDR3 in amino acids: CASSQDGGRASRGGYTF. The CDR3 DNA sequence: TGCGCCAGCAGCCAAGATGGTGGCAGGGCAAGTCGGGGGGGCTACACCTTC.

This chain joins TRBV6-1 and TRBJ2-7, with 12 positions matching TRBD2. Germline CDR1 MNHNS, CDR2 SASEGT. With 6 bases clipped from V and 4 bases from J, the junction kept 7 bases outside the gene matches. The CDR3 sequence is 15 residues long. The CDR3 nucleotides read TGTGCCAGCAGCACGACTAGCGGGAGTCGGTACGAGCAGTACTTC. Translating gives CASSTTSGSRYEQYF.

The chain has TRBV5-1 and TRBJ2-2; a possible D gene is TRBD1 (5 bases). Trimming took off 1 base at V and 3 bases at J, with 10 bases between the two ends. The CDR3 length is 15 residues. Germline CDR1 is SGHRS and CDR2 is YFSETQ. The CDR3 nucleotides read TGCGCCAGCAGCTTGAGACAGATGTACACCGGGGAGCTGTTTTTT. Translated, it gives CASSLRQMYTGELFF.

The V and J genes are TRBV7-3 and TRBJ2-7; D is possibly TRBD1 (6 bases). The germline V gene encodes CDR1 SGHTA and CDR2 FQGTGA. Trimming took 2 bases from V and 5 from J, leaving 10 bases between them. The CDR3 extends over 13 amino acids. For the CDR3, the DNA is TGTGCCAGCAGCTTATGGTCAGGGGACGAGCAGTACTTC. It translates to CASSLWSGDEQYF. Based on the CDR3 plus reference TRBV7-3 and TRBJ2-7, the full variable domain is GAGVSQTPSNKVTEKGKYVELRCDPISGHTALYWYRQSLGQGPEFLIYFQGTGAADDSGLPNDRFFAVRPEGSVSTLKIQRTERGDSAVYLCASSLWSGDEQYFGPGTRLTVT.

The rearrangement uses TRBV18 and TRBJ2-2; 9 nucleotides align to TRBD1. The germline V gene encodes CDR1 KGHSH and CDR2 LQKENI. The J segment lost 3 bases and the V segment lost 2 bases, leaving 1 base of the junction unmatched. The CDR3 consists of 15 residues. The CDR3 protein is CASSPGQGYTGELFF. DNA of the CDR3: TGTGCCAGCTCACCAGGACAGGGGTACACCGGGGAGCTGTTTTTT.

The rearrangement joins TRBV5-1 to TRBJ2-2; D gene uncertain. V was clipped by 3 bases and J by 4 bases, with 7 bases between them. Germline V gene lookup returns CDR1 SGHRS and CDR2 YFSETQ. CDR3 length: 13 residues. The CDR3 region has the DNA TGCGCCAGCAGCTCCTCCCTCACCGGGGAGCTGTTTTTT. Amino acids: CASSSSLTGELFF.

This chain uses TRBV29-1 with TRBJ1-3; D gene unclear. This CDR3 region has 12 residues. Germline-derived CDR1 and CDR2 are SQVTM and ANQGSEA. Trimming stripped 7 bases from V and 4 bases from J, with 11 bases between. The CDR3 is CSAITAGNTIYF. The CDR3 nucleotides are TGCAGCGCCATAACTGCGGGAAACACCATATATTTT. The full variable domain, in which reference TRBV29-1 and TRBJ1-3 provide the parts outside the CDR3, is SAVISQKPSRDICQRGTSLTIQCQVDSQVTMMFWYRQQPGQSLTLIATANQGSEATYESGFVIDKFPISRPNLTFSTLTVSNMSPEDSSIYLCSAITAGNTIYFGEGSWLTVV.

The CDR3 reads CASSYDRATGELFF. CDR3 bases: TGTGCCAGCAGTTACGACAGGGCCACCGGGGAGCTGTTTTTT. V is TRBV6-5 and J is TRBJ2-2, with 7 nucleotides matching TRBD1. This CDR3 has 14 residues. J lost 4 bases, V lost 2 bases, and 1 base had no gene match. CDR1 and CDR2 (germline): MNHEY, SVGAGI.

To note about this clone: The same CDR3 can be traced to other DNA sequences in this sample. This chain joins TRBV5-1 and TRBJ2-7; TRBD1 matches 9 bases. The CDR3 runs 15 residues. The junction had 6 bases not matched to a gene; V was cut back by 0 bases and J by 5 bases. Germline assignment: CDR1 SGHRS and CDR2 YFSETQ. This chain's CDR3 is CASSLGDRAPNEQYF. DNA of the CDR3: TGCGCCAGCAGCTTGGGGGACAGGGCCCCCAACGAGCAGTACTTC.

The V and J genes are TRBV9 and TRBJ1-4; D call uncertain. CDR3 length: 15 residues. Trimming took off 4 bases at V and 1 base at J, with 11 bases between the two ends. Germline CDR1 SGDLS, CDR2 YYNGEE. The CDR3 here is CASSSRAETNEKLFF. CDR3 nucleotides: TGTGCCAGCAGCTCGCGAGCGGAAACTAATGAAAAACTGTTTTTT. The whole variable domain, filled in from reference TRBV9 and TRBJ1-4, reads DSGVTQTPKHLITATGQRVTLRCSPRSGDLSVYWYQQSLDQGLQFLIQYYNGEERAKGNILERFSAQQFPDLHSELNLSSLELGDSALYFCASSSRAETNEKLFFGSGTQLSVL.

The chain recombines TRBV29-1 with TRBJ2-1; D perhaps matches TRBD2 (5 bases). The germline V gene has CDR1 SQVTM and CDR2 ANQGSEA. The CDR3 runs to 18 residues. The V and J ends lost 5 bases and 2 bases respectively, with 25 bases between them. CDR3 DNA: TGCAGCGTTCTCGGTTCCTCCAGAGGGCAAGATACCTACAATGAGCAGTTCTTC. Its protein is CSVLGSSRGQDTYNEQFF.

V and J are TRBV2 and TRBJ1-1; a weak D match, TRBD1 (5 bases). The CDR3 is 13 amino acids. Trimming took 11 bases from V and 1 from J, leaving 14 bases between them. Per germline, CDR1 SNHLY and CDR2 FYNNEI. CDR3 sequence reads: CAGTQQENTEAFF. In DNA form, the CDR3 reads TGTGCCGGCACGCAACAGGAGAACACTGAAGCTTTCTTT.

The gene calls are TRBV18 and TRBJ1-5; a possible D gene is TRBD1 (6 bases). Trimming took 5 bases from V and 5 from J, leaving 13 bases between them. There are 14 residues in the CDR3. The V gene's germline CDR1 is KGHSH and CDR2 LQKENI. The CDR3 region has the DNA TGTGCCAGCTCATTACAGGGCTCGGATCAGCCCCAGCATTTT. Translating it yields CASSLQGSDQPQHF.

This sequence joins TRBV19 and TRBJ2-1; TRBD2 matches at 10 bases. Germline loops: CDR1 LNHDA, CDR2 SQIVND (reference sequence). This CDR3 has 18 residues. V trimming: 5 bases; J trimming: 0 bases; junction bases outside the gene matches: 10. The CDR3 DNA sequence: TGTGCCAGTAGTTTCCGACTAGCGGGCCAAAGCTCCTACAATGAGCAGTTCTTC. Amino acids: CASSFRLAGQSSYNEQFF.

The V gene is TRBV6-6, the J gene TRBJ2-7; a possible D gene is TRBD2 (6 bases). The CDR3 has 14 amino acids. With 6 bases removed from V and 2 bases from J, the gap between germline ends came to 14 bases. CDR1 is MNHNY, CDR2 SVGAGI, per germline (reference sequence). This chain's CDR3 is CASRRLAPTYEQYF. The CDR3 DNA reads as TGTGCCAGCAGACGTCTAGCGCCCACCTACGAGCAGTACTTC.

The chain has TRBV11-2 and TRBJ2-7, with a weak D call TRBD1 (5 bases). Germline lookup yields CDR1 SGHAT and CDR2 FQNNGV. The CDR3 totals 15 residues. The V end was cut by 3 bases, the J end by 2 bases, with 14 bases between. The CDR3 reads CASSLGRTGPYEQYF. CDR3 in DNA: TGTGCCAGCAGCTTGGGGCGGACCGGACCCTACGAGCAGTACTTC.

The rearrangement links TRBV5-4 to TRBJ2-7, with D tentatively TRBD2 (6 bases). CDR1 is SGHNT, CDR2 YYREEE, per germline (reference sequence). The CDR3 length is 14 residues. V was trimmed by 2 bases and J by 4 bases, leaving 13 bases between them. The CDR3, as DNA: TGTGCCAGCAGCTTCGGCGGGGACGGTTACGAGCAGTACTTC. Its translation: CASSFGGDGYEQYF.

The CDR3 reads CASSDTGNTEAFF. The DNA of the CDR3 is TGTGCCAGCAGTGATACAGGGAACACTGAAGCTTTCTTT. The chain combines TRBV25-1 with TRBJ1-1, with D maybe TRBD1 (5 bases). The V and J ends lost 3 bases and 1 base respectively, with 6 bases between them. Germline V lookup: CDR1 MGHDK, CDR2 SYGVNS. This CDR3 is built from 13 residues.